The clone carrying this T cell receptor beta chain has a count of ten or more. This sample was taken from a study of T cells in Graves' hyperthyroidism and ophthalmopathy. RNA transcripts yielded amplified TCR beta CDR3 regions. Primed by the HTBI set, a first-round RT-PCR was run on the TCR CDR3. TCRdb used MiXCR to reprocess the multiplex PCR reads, holding one entry per CDR3 protein. The table shows under 800,000 distinct CDR3 sequences, with 14% occurring only once. V lost 2 bases to trimming and J lost 7 bases, with 8 bases between them. This CDR3 contains 12 residues. The chain has TRBV12-3 or TRBV12-4 and TRBJ1-1; D ambiguous. The sample comprised blood. The receptor's source is a woman aged 18-30 years with Graves' hyperthyroidism. Here the CDR3 DNA reads TGTGCCAGCAGTTTATACGGGATTGAAGCTTTCTTT. Amino acid sequence: CASSLYGIEAFF.